The rows below give T cell receptor beta chains drawn from one sample of a study of blood T cell repertoires in COVID-19. Only in-frame clones appear in the TCRdb table, and some are missing; sequencing was by immunoSEQ multiplex PCR. The top ten hold around 2.1% of the sample, which has some 300,000 clones, 87% seen once. Sequenced sample: peripheral blood. Receptor source: a man in his late teens or twenties with active or convalescent COVID-19. The CDR3 runs from the conserved cysteine through the conserved F or W.

V gene	J gene	CDR3 protein
TRBV19	TRBJ2-1	CASSMRVSSYNEQFF
TRBV18	TRBJ2-7	CASSRGGDPYEQYF
TRBV3-1/TRBV3-2	TRBJ2-7	CASSHLQAYEQYF
TRBV4-1	TRBJ2-5	CASSPLGAQETQYF
TRBV5-6	TRBJ2-3	CASSLTGTTSTDTQYF
TRBV5-8	TRBJ2-1	CASSLDRLASSYNEQFF
TRBV9	TRBJ2-7	CASSSGTSGYSSYEQYF
TRBV7-6	TRBJ1-6	CASSLDGQGRDSPLHF
TRBV19	TRBJ1-5	CASTEGTVRYSNQPQHF
TRBV19	TRBJ2-1	CASSRGYNEQFF
TRBV4-1	TRBJ2-3	CASSQVRGEYDTQYF
TRBV24-1	TRBJ2-1	CATSRDRGPYNEQFF
TRBV19	TRBJ2-1	CASRMASTNEQFF
TRBV27	TRBJ2-7	CASSLNRVSYEQYF
TRBV3-1/TRBV3-2	TRBJ2-1	CASSSSGSGYNEQFF
TRBV9	TRBJ2-7	CASSITGDPGYEQYF
TRBV18	TRBJ2-1	CASSVTGGVYNEQFF
TRBV27	TRBJ2-7	CASSEPDLGQDYEQYF
TRBV7-9	TRBJ1-1	CASSLAYRKNTEAFF
TRBV7-2	TRBJ1-1	CASSPTGTSTEAFF
TRBV5-1	TRBJ2-7	CASSPGTSGRVTYEQYF
TRBV5-1	TRBJ2-7	CASSRAWEGDEQYF
TRBV9	TRBJ2-1	CASSVGPGQSWDNEQFF
TRBV19	TRBJ2-3	CASSIVPGLDTQYF
TRBV28	TRBJ2-7	CASSLRTRAYEQYF
TRBV5-4	TRBJ1-2	CASSLGAGTGFTYGYTF
TRBV4-1	TRBJ2-7	CASSQGGTRPTYEQYF
TRBV5-1	TRBJ2-3	CASSQSGRAGDTQYF
TRBV18	TRBJ2-6	CASSPPDISGANVLTF
TRBV5-5	TRBJ2-7	CASSRSITSGDSYEQYF
TRBV11-3	TRBJ2-2	CASRLDFNTGELFF
TRBV19	TRBJ1-2	CASTGQYYGYTF
TRBV7-2	TRBJ2-1	CASSLVADTYNEQFF
TRBV4-1	TRBJ2-6	CASSQDTTHSGANVLTF
TRBV9	TRBJ1-3	CASSVGQISGNTIYF
TRBV7-2	TRBJ2-1	CASSPSRGSMGYNEQFF
TRBV25-1	TRBJ2-7	CASSLTGGEQYF
TRBV27	TRBJ2-2	CASSPRTGTTNTGELFF
TRBV5-4	TRBJ2-5	CASSLSGEAETQYF
TRBV5-1	TRBJ1-1	CASSSGQYTEAFF
TRBV9	TRBJ1-2	CASSVGTGPYGYTF
TRBV7-2	TRBJ2-3	CASSQSLASVDTQYF
TRBV12-3/TRBV12-4	TRBJ1-4	CASRGQLNEKLFF